A selection of T cell receptor beta chains follows, all from one sample in a study of T cell responses to AZD1222 COVID-19 vaccine. The assay was immunoSEQ multiplex PCR, and TCRdb's table has in-frame clones only and misses some. The profile shows tens of thousands of clones, roughly 87% of them singletons. The source material was peripheral blood, sampled on day 0 of AZD1222 vaccination. These TCRs come from an adult in good health. The CDR3 runs from the conserved cysteine through the conserved F or W. D genes are given only for firm matches. A clone size is listed for some rows: how often the clone was seen (once, few, many), or a class if it is expanded.

TGTGCCAGCAGCCCCCAACCGATCTCTGGAAACACCATATATTTT | CASSPQPISGNTIYF | TRBV7-9 | - | - | TRBJ1-3
TGTGCCAGCAGTCTTCAAGGCGGGCCGGATACGCAGTATTTT | CASSLQGGPDTQYF | TRBV5-4 | - | few | TRBJ2-3
TGTGCCAGCAGCCCCAGTGACAGGGGAAAATTAGATACGCAGTATTTT | CASSPSDRGKLDTQYF | TRBV3-1/TRBV3-2 | TRBD1 | - | TRBJ2-3
TGTGCCATCAGTGATCCTACAGGACCTGGAAACACCATATATTTT | CAISDPTGPGNTIYF | TRBV10-3 | - | - | TRBJ1-3
TGTGCCAGCAGCTTTAGTACGGGAGCCTTCACAGATACGCAGTATTTT | CASSFSTGAFTDTQYF | TRBV7-9 | - | - | TRBJ2-3
TGCGCCAGCAGCTCCTGGACTAGCGGCTACGAGCAGTACTTC | CASSSWTSGYEQYF | TRBV4-1 | TRBD2 | - | TRBJ2-7
TGTGCTAGTGGTTTGGAACTAGCGGGGTACAATGAGCAGTTCTTC | CASGLELAGYNEQFF | TRBV12-5 | TRBD2 | - | TRBJ2-1
TGTGCCAGCAGTCTTCTTCGGGACAGGAGCCAGCCCCAGCATTTT | CASSLLRDRSQPQHF | TRBV6-2/TRBV6-3 | TRBD1 | - | TRBJ1-5
TGTGCTAGCAGCTCCAGCGGGGGGGCCTCGACCGGGGAGCTGTTTTTT | CASSSSGGASTGELFF | TRBV7-7 | TRBD2 | - | TRBJ2-2
TGTGCCAGCAGCCAAAATAGGAATTCACCCCTCCACTTT | CASSQNRNSPLHF | TRBV11-2 | - | - | TRBJ1-6
TGTGCCAGCAGCCCCTCGACCTCGGGGGAGACCCAGTACTTC | CASSPSTSGETQYF | TRBV7-3 | - | - | TRBJ2-5
TGTGCCAGCAGTTTATTGTTGGGCGCTGAAGCTTTCTTT | CASSLLLGAEAFF | TRBV12-3/TRBV12-4 | - | once | TRBJ1-1
TGCGCCAGCAGCCAAGAGACAGGGGGGAACACTGAAGCTTTCTTT | CASSQETGGNTEAFF | TRBV5-1 | TRBD1 | - | TRBJ1-1
TGCGCCAGCAGCTTGGCCGAAGGGCCCTACGAGCAGTACTTC | CASSLAEGPYEQYF | TRBV5-1 | - | few | TRBJ2-7
TGTGCCAGCAGTGAAGGGCAGGGGGCTGAAAAACTGTTTTTT | CASSEGQGAEKLFF | TRBV6-1 | TRBD1 | - | TRBJ1-4
TGCAGCGTTGACAGGGCGAACACCGGGGAGCTGTTTTTT | CSVDRANTGELFF | TRBV29-1 | - | - | TRBJ2-2
TGTGCCACCGCCTGGCAGGGGAACACTGAAGCTTTCTTT | CATAWQGNTEAFF | TRBV28 | - | once | TRBJ1-1
TGCGCCAGCAGCTTGGATTCGGTGGAGGAGCAGTACTTC | CASSLDSVEEQYF | TRBV5-1 | - | - | TRBJ2-7
TGTGCCAGCAGCTTTTACGGGAAGACCTACAATGAGCAGTTCTTC | CASSFYGKTYNEQFF | TRBV11-2 | - | once | TRBJ2-1
TGTGCCAGCAGACGATCGTGGCAGGTTGGCAATGAAGAGCAGTTCTTC | CASRRSWQVGNEEQFF | TRBV6-6 | - | - | TRBJ2-1
TGCGCCAGCAGCTTGCGGGGTTTCGTAGGACAAGAGACCCAGTACTTC | CASSLRGFVGQETQYF | TRBV5-1 | - | - | TRBJ2-5
TGTGCCAGCAGATCTGGACTAGCGGGAACCTACGAGCAGTACTTC | CASRSGLAGTYEQYF | TRBV6-5 | TRBD2 | - | TRBJ2-7
TGCGCCAGCAGCCAGAGGGGCGTAGGGGCCGGGGAGCTGTTTTTT | CASSQRGVGAGELFF | TRBV4-1 | - | once | TRBJ2-2
TGTGCCAGTCGACCAGGGGGCGGCAATCAGCCCCAGCATTTT | CASRPGGGNQPQHF | TRBV19 | TRBD1 | - | TRBJ1-5
TGTGCCAGTAGCCCCAGACAGGGACGCCTCTCTGGAAACACCATATATTTT | CASSPRQGRLSGNTIYF | TRBV19 | TRBD1 | - | TRBJ1-3
TGCAGTGCTAGTGACAGCGGGAGGGTCAATGAGCAGTTCTTC | CSASDSGRVNEQFF | TRBV20-1 | TRBD2 | - | TRBJ2-1
TGTGCCAGCAGCTCCCTGGGCGGGGCAGATACGCAGTATTTT | CASSSLGGADTQYF | TRBV7-3 | - | - | TRBJ2-3
TGCAGCGTTGAATCCGGGACCTATGGCTACACCTTC | CSVESGTYGYTF | TRBV29-1 | - | - | TRBJ1-2
TGTGCCACCAGCCTTGGGGAAGGGACTGAAGCTTTCTTT | CATSLGEGTEAFF | TRBV15 | - | - | TRBJ1-1
TGCGCCAGCAGCCAAAATCTCAATCAGCCCCAGCATTTT | CASSQNLNQPQHF | TRBV4-3 | - | few | TRBJ1-5
TGTGCCAGCAGTTTAGACAGGTTGGAAGCTTTCTTT | CASSLDRLEAFF | TRBV28 | - | - | TRBJ1-1